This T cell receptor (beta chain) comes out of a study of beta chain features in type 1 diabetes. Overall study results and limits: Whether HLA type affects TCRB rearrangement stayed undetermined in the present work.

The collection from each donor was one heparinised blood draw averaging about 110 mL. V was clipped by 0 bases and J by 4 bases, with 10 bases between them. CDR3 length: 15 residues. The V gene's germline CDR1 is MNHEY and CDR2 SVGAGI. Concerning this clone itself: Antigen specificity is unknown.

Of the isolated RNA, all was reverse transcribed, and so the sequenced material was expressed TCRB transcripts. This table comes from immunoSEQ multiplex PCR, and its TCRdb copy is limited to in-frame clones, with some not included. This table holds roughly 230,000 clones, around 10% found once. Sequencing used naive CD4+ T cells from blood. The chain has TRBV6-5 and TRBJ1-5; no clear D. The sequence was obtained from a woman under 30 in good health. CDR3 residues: CASSYSAAGNQPQHF. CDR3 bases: TGTGCCAGCAGTTACTCGGCGGCGGGGAATCAGCCCCAGCATTTT.